This entry lists 21 T cell receptor beta chains sequenced from one sample in a study of T cell responses to AZD1222 COVID-19 vaccine. TCRdb's copy holds only in-frame clones and misses some; the assay was immunoSEQ multiplex PCR. The sample lists 150,000 or so clones; 85% to 90% were seen once. The source was peripheral blood, collected on day 0 of AZD1222 vaccination. Receptors originate from an adult in good health.

The chain couples TRBV9 to TRBJ1-1; D call uncertain. The CDR3 spans 15 residues. CDR1 SGDLS and CDR2 YYNGEE come from the germline V gene. The V and J ends lost 0 bases and 0 bases respectively, with 9 bases between them. The CDR3 protein is CASSVDGTMNTEAFF. CDR3 sequence (DNA): TGTGCCAGCAGCGTAGATGGCACTATGAACACTGAAGCTTTCTTT. The full variable domain, rest sourced from reference TRBV9 and TRBJ1-1, is DSGVTQTPKHLITATGQRVTLRCSPRSGDLSVYWYQQSLDQGLQFLIQYYNGEERAKGNILERFSAQQFPDLHSELNLSSLELGDSALYFCASSVDGTMNTEAFFGQGTRLTVV.

The V gene is TRBV7-2, the J gene TRBJ1-6; D possibly corresponds to TRBD1 (5 bases). The CDR3 has 15 amino acids. Germline-derived CDR1 and CDR2 are SGHTA and FQGNSA. Trimming cost V 5 bases and J 7 bases, with 15 bases left between them. The CDR3: CASSAGRVLNSPLHF. CDR3 nucleotides: TGTGCCAGCAGCGCGGGACGGGTCCTCAATTCACCCCTCCACTTT.

This sequence joins TRBV28 and TRBJ2-1; maybe TRBD1 (6 bases). Germline-derived CDR1 and CDR2 are MDHEN and SYDVKM. Trimming stripped 2 bases from V and 5 bases from J, with 16 bases between. The CDR3 is 16 residues long. The CDR3 bases are TGTGCCAGCAGTTTAAATCAGGGGAGCTTCGACAATGAGCAGTTCTTC. Translation gives CASSLNQGSFDNEQFF.

This sequence joins TRBV6-5 and TRBJ1-5; 7 bases are shared with TRBD1. Trimming at V came to 7 bases and at J to 6 bases, leaving 6 bases not matched to a gene. The CDR3 loop spans 13 amino acids. Germline lookup yields CDR1 MNHEY and CDR2 SVGAGI. CDR3 DNA sequence: TGTGCCAGCACCCTACAGGGGCTTCAGCCCCAGCATTTT. Translated, it gives CASTLQGLQPQHF.

The CDR3 DNA follows: TGTGCCAGCAGCGCGGGGGAGGGTCATAACTATGGCTACACCTTC. This encodes CASSAGEGHNYGYTF. The rearrangement joins TRBV9 to TRBJ1-2; TRBD1 might be the D (5 bases). Germline CDR1 SGDLS, CDR2 YYNGEE. The CDR3 sequence is 15 residues long. V shed 3 bases and J shed 1 base, with 13 bases lying between them.

The chain uses TRBV28 and TRBJ2-7; no firm D call. V lost 6 bases and J 0 bases, leaving 15 bases between the germline ends. The CDR3 sequence is 15 residues long. CDR1 is MDHEN, CDR2 SYDVKM, per germline. The CDR3 protein is CASSPGVRPSYEQYF. CDR3 DNA sequence: TGTGCCAGCAGCCCAGGAGTCAGGCCCTCCTACGAGCAGTACTTC. The entire variable domain, with the rest obtained from reference TRBV28 and TRBJ2-7, is as follows: DVKVTQSSRYLVKRTGEKVFLECVQDMDHENMFWYRQDPGLGLRLIYFSYDVKMKEKGDIPEGYSVSREKKERFSLILESASTNQTSMYLCASSPGVRPSYEQYFGPGTRLTVT.

V usage is TRBV19 and J usage is TRBJ2-7, with D possibly matching TRBD2 (6 bases). Trimming left V 4 bases short and J 4 bases short, with 23 bases between. Looked up from germline, CDR1 is LNHDA and CDR2 is SQIVND (reference sequence). The CDR3 contains 17 residues. The CDR3 loop reads CASSTSLSGTGLYEQYF. CDR3 in DNA: TGTGCCAGTAGTACATCCCTCTCCGGGACTGGTCTTTACGAGCAGTACTTC.

The sample holds a few counts of this clone. The gene calls are TRBV28 and TRBJ2-3; a possible D gene is TRBD1 (5 bases). The germline V and J ends were trimmed by 7 bases and 2 bases, with 13 bases remaining between them. The V gene's germline CDR1 is MDHEN and CDR2 SYDVKM. The CDR3 has 14 residues. The DNA for the CDR3 is TGTGCCAGCACGACAGTGATGACCACAGATACGCAGTATTTT. It specifies CASTTVMTTDTQYF.

V usage is TRBV27 and J usage is TRBJ1-4; 7 bases match TRBD1. This CDR3 comprises 18 residues. The germline V gene has CDR1 MNHEY and CDR2 SMNVEV (reference sequence). J gave up 1 base and V 5 bases, and 13 bases lay outside the gene matches. CDR3 amino acids: CASSPSRQGVGTNEKLFF. The CDR3 nucleotides are TGTGCCAGCAGTCCGTCGCGTCAGGGGGTGGGAACTAATGAAAAACTGTTTTTT.

This clone was observed a single time. The J gene is TRBJ1-2, the V gene TRBV7-2; 10 bases line up with TRBD1. Germline assignment: CDR1 SGHTA and CDR2 FQGNSA. V shed 0 bases, J shed 8 bases, and the junction held 12 bases outside the gene matches. The length of the CDR3 is 17 residues. CDR3 DNA: TGTGCCAGCAGCTTAGCGACGAGACAGGGGGCGAGACAGGGCTACACCTTC. It is translated as CASSLATRQGARQGYTF.

The rearrangement links TRBV9 to TRBJ1-2, with D uncertain. Germline V gene data show CDR1 as SGDLS and CDR2 as YYNGEE. The CDR3 runs to 12 residues. With 4 bases removed from V and 4 bases from J, the gap between germline ends came to 8 bases. The CDR3 coding sequence is TGTGCCAGCAGCTCCGGGGTCTATGGCTACACCTTC. Translation gives CASSSGVYGYTF.

V and J are TRBV5-4 and TRBJ2-1; 9 bases map to TRBD1. Germline lookup yields CDR1 SGHNT and CDR2 YYREEE (reference sequence). J was trimmed by 13 bases and V by 4 bases; bases with no gene match: 6. There are 12 residues in the CDR3. DNA of the CDR3: TGTGCCAGCAGCGCAACAGGGGGCAAACAGTTCTTC. Amino acid sequence: CASSATGGKQFF.

In nucleotides, the CDR3 is TGTGCCAGCAGCTTGGGGGGGAATGAAGAGACCCAGTACTTC. Protein: CASSLGGNEETQYF. The rearrangement joins TRBV5-4 to TRBJ2-5; D is possibly TRBD1 or TRBD2 (5 bases each). CDR3 length: 14 residues. V shed 0 bases and J shed 3 bases, with 9 bases lying between them. Germline V CDR1 and CDR2: SGHNT, YYREEE (reference sequence).

The chain employs TRBV5-6 and TRBJ2-7, with 7 bases fitting TRBD1. This CDR3 region has 13 residues. Germline V gene sequence: CDR1 SGHDT, CDR2 YYEEEE. The ends lost 4 bases at V and 4 bases at J; junction bases unmatched: 5. The CDR3 DNA sequence: TGTGCCAGCAGCCCCGGGACAGAATACGAGCAGTACTTC. Its protein product is CASSPGTEYEQYF.

This chain links TRBV30 with TRBJ1-4, with a tentative D call TRBD1 (5 bases). There are 14 residues in the CDR3. V dropped 6 bases and J dropped 7 bases, with 18 bases sitting between them. Germline CDR1 and CDR2: GTSNPN and SVGIG (reference sequence). The CDR3 DNA reads as TGTGCCTGCTTCGTGGGGGGATTCGGTGAAAAACTGTTTTTT. It translates to CACFVGGFGEKLFF.

The J gene is TRBJ1-4, the V gene TRBV4-2; no clear D gene. Germline-derived CDR1 and CDR2 are LGHNA and YNFKEQ. Trimming shortened V by 0 bases and J by 7 bases, and 9 bases separated the two germline ends. The CDR3 spans 14 residues. The CDR3 region is CASSQDLASEKLFF. CDR3 bases: TGTGCCAGCAGCCAAGATCTGGCGAGTGAAAAACTGTTTTTT.

The chain employs TRBV10-3 and TRBJ1-1; 7 positions agree with TRBD1. Germline V gene lookup returns CDR1 ENHRY and CDR2 SYGVKD. There are 14 residues in the CDR3. The V and J ends lost 7 bases and 3 bases, in that order; junction bases with no gene match: 8. CDR3 amino acids: CAITNRGGDTEAFF. The CDR3 nucleotides are TGTGCCATCACCAACAGGGGCGGTGACACTGAAGCTTTCTTT.

V is TRBV6-5 and J is TRBJ1-1; D possibly corresponds to TRBD1 (5 bases). CDR1 and CDR2 (germline): MNHEY, SVGAGI. CDR3 length: 16 amino acids. Between the trimmed V and J ends, which lost 4 bases and 0 bases, there was a span of 15 bases. CDR3 sequence: CASSWTLQEMNTEAFF. As DNA, the CDR3 is TGTGCCAGCAGTTGGACGCTACAGGAGATGAACACTGAAGCTTTCTTT.

This clone appeared a single time. The rearrangement links TRBV7-2 to TRBJ2-1; TRBD1 aligns across 7 bases. The CDR3 sequence is 15 residues long. V lost 4 bases to trimming and J lost 7 bases; unmatched junction nucleotides: 10. CDR1 is SGHTA and CDR2 is FQGNSA in the germline V gene. CDR3 DNA sequence: TGTGCCAGCAGCTATGGGACAGAAGAATGGAATGAGCAGTTCTTC. The encoded protein is CASSYGTEEWNEQFF.

The count of this clone is one. The chain joins TRBV6-5 to TRBJ2-2; unclear D gene. The CDR3 is made up of 13 amino acids. Germline V lookup: CDR1 MNHEY, CDR2 SVGAGI. Trimming left V 4 bases short and J 6 bases short, with 9 bases between. The CDR3 spells CASSLMGSGELFF. CDR3 bases: TGTGCCAGCAGTTTGATGGGGTCCGGGGAGCTGTTTTTT.

The chain uses TRBV5-6 and TRBJ2-1, with 7 positions matching TRBD2. This CDR3 contains 14 residues. V gave up 4 bases and J gave up 3 bases; unmatched junction bases: 4. Germline CDR1 is SGHDT and CDR2 is YYEEEE. This chain's CDR3 is CASSGGTIYNEQFF. The DNA of the CDR3 is TGTGCCAGCAGCGGGGGGACTATCTACAATGAGCAGTTCTTC.